Shown below are 15 T cell receptor beta chains from a single sample sequenced in a study of vaccination and CD4 T cells after COVID-19. These receptors have no identified antigens. The treatment was: roughly 10-day PBMC culture with coronavirus spike peptide pools or control peptides (ViraFEST assay). Sequencing of DNA taken from cultured CD4+ T cells relied on the Oncomine TCR Beta short-read assay. In TCRdb, the PCR reads were re-called with MiXCR into one record per CDR3 protein. The sample includes 20,000 or so distinct CDR3 sequences, around half seen only once; the top ten take roughly a tenth. The source material was CD4+ T cells from blood, cultured in vitro, sampled before SARS-CoV-2 vaccination. Every receptor here comes from a human donor who had recovered from COVID-19.

This clonotype is labeled medium-sized. The J gene is TRBJ1-5, the V gene TRBV7-2; D uncertain. The CDR3 extends over 13 amino acids. The V gene lost 1 base and the J gene lost 5 bases, with 6 bases spanning the gap. CDR1 and CDR2 from the germline V gene are SGHTA and FQGNSA. The CDR3 region has the DNA TGTGCCAGCAGCTTAGATAGGGATCAGCCCCAGCATTTT. Translating gives CASSLDRDQPQHF.

The chain is built from TRBV20-1 and TRBJ2-7; 7 nucleotides match TRBD2. CDR3 size: 12 residues. The V and J ends lost 1 base and 4 bases, in that order; junction bases with no gene match: 1. Germline CDR1 and CDR2: DFQATT and SNEGSKA (reference sequence). Written as DNA, the CDR3 is TGCAGTGCTAGAGGGACTAGGTACGAGCAGTACTTC. Translation: CSARGTRYEQYF.

The genes are TRBV5-1 and TRBJ2-1; 14 nucleotides align to TRBD2. The ends lost 3 bases at V and 2 bases at J; junction bases unmatched: 7. CDR1 and CDR2 from the germline V gene are SGHRS and YFSETQ. The CDR3 loop spans 18 amino acids. The CDR3 DNA reads as TGCGCCAGCAGCTCGGGACTAGCGGGAGCTACTGCCTACAATGAGCAGTTCTTC. Protein: CASSSGLAGATAYNEQFF.

J is TRBJ1-6 and V is TRBV11-3; D is undetermined. V lost 3 bases, J lost 7 bases, and 10 bases lay in between. The CDR3 covers 14 residues. The germline CDR1 and CDR2 sequences are SGHNT and YENEEA. The CDR3 DNA follows: TGTGCCAGCAGCTTTGATTCCGCAAATTCACCCCTCCACTTT. It codes for CASSFDSANSPLHF.

The chain carries TRBV19 and TRBJ2-7; TRBD2 matches 7 bases. The CDR3 has 15 residues. CDR1 is LNHDA and CDR2 is SQIVND in the germline V gene (reference sequence). J was trimmed by 2 bases and V by 1 base; bases with no gene match: 5. Here the CDR3 reads CASSIAGAGTYEQYF. CDR3 DNA: TGTGCCAGTAGTATAGCTGGAGCGGGGACCTACGAGCAGTACTTC.

The chain uses TRBV20-1 and TRBJ1-6; D is unresolved. Germline V gene sequence: CDR1 DFQATT, CDR2 SNEGSKA (reference sequence). The germline V and J ends were trimmed by 3 bases and 5 bases, with 11 bases remaining between them. The CDR3 length is 14 residues. In DNA form, the CDR3 reads TGCAGTGCTAGCTTTGTCCAGGATAATTCACCCCTCCACTTT. It translates to CSASFVQDNSPLHF.

CDR3 residues: CASSPDPTALYEQYF. The CDR3 DNA reads as TGTGCCAGCTCACCCGATCCTACGGCTCTATACGAGCAGTACTTC. The chain employs TRBV18 and TRBJ2-7; no reliable D call. Germline CDR1 and CDR2: KGHSH and LQKENI. The CDR3 is 15 amino acids. V lost 3 bases and J lost 4, with 16 bases in between.

This chain uses TRBV2 with TRBJ1-1; D is undetermined. The V gene lost 4 bases and the J gene lost 5 bases, with 11 bases spanning the gap. From germline, CDR1 is SNHLY and CDR2 FYNNEI. This CDR3 is built from 13 residues. The CDR3 reads CASSAAGLTEAFF. In nucleotides, the CDR3 is TGTGCCAGCAGTGCTGCGGGTTTAACTGAAGCTTTCTTT.

The chain uses TRBV9 and TRBJ2-1, with a tentative D call TRBD2 (5 bases). Trimming removed 3 bases at V and 4 bases at J, with 17 bases between. The CDR3 has 16 residues. CDR1 and CDR2 from the germline V gene are SGDLS and YYNGEE. The CDR3 region has the DNA TGTGCCAGCAGCGCGCGGGTACGGGCAGAATACAATGAGCAGTTCTTC. This gives the protein CASSARVRAEYNEQFF.

The gene calls are TRBV6-5 and TRBJ2-5; TRBD1 might be the D (6 bases). The CDR3 consists of 14 residues. Per the germline V gene, CDR1 is MNHEY and CDR2 is SVGAGI. V lost 4 bases and J 2 bases, leaving 11 bases between the germline ends. The CDR3 protein is CASSLRTAQETQYF. The CDR3, as DNA: TGTGCCAGCAGTTTACGGACAGCTCAAGAGACCCAGTACTTC.

The genes are TRBV20-1 and TRBJ2-7, with D unresolved. The germline V gene has CDR1 DFQATT and CDR2 SNEGSKA (reference sequence). Trimming left V 5 bases short and J 0 bases short, with 14 bases between. This CDR3 is 14 amino acids long. CDR3: CSALGRSSSYEQYF. CDR3 DNA: TGCAGTGCTCTTGGTAGGTCGTCCTCCTACGAGCAGTACTTC.

This chain uses TRBV2 with TRBJ1-6, with 7 bases that match TRBD1. Germline assignment: CDR1 SNHLY and CDR2 FYNNEI. This CDR3 is 13 amino acids long. The V and J ends lost 9 bases and 7 bases, in that order; junction bases with no gene match: 6. CDR3 protein: CASLTGPNSPLHF. The CDR3 nucleotides are TGTGCCAGTCTGACAGGGCCGAATTCACCCCTCCACTTT.

V is TRBV24-1 and J is TRBJ2-7; 12 positions match TRBD1. Germline V gives CDR1 KGHDR, CDR2 SFDVKD. V dropped 4 bases and J dropped 8; count of bases not matched to a gene: 8. This CDR3 has 15 residues. In DNA, the CDR3 is TGTGCCACCAGTGACTCCGGGACAGGGGGCTTTAAGCAGTACTTC. Protein: CATSDSGTGGFKQYF.

The J gene is TRBJ1-5, the V gene TRBV6-1; D uncertain. This CDR3 contains 13 residues. The germline gives CDR1 MNHNS, CDR2 SASEGT. V shed 6 bases and J shed 5 bases, with 11 bases lying between them. The CDR3 sequence: CASSRGGDQPQHF. The CDR3, as DNA: TGTGCCAGCAGCCGGGGTGGGGATCAGCCCCAGCATTTT.

This clonotype was counted only a few times. This rearrangement joins TRBV10-3 to TRBJ2-1, with D perhaps being TRBD1 or TRBD2 (5 bases each). From germline, CDR1 is ENHRY and CDR2 SYGVKD. Trimming pared 10 bases from V and 9 bases from J, leaving 19 bases between. The CDR3 loop spans 13 amino acids. CDR3 region: CATGVRESGEQFF. DNA of the CDR3: TGTGCCACCGGGGTCAGGGAGAGTGGTGAGCAGTTCTTC.